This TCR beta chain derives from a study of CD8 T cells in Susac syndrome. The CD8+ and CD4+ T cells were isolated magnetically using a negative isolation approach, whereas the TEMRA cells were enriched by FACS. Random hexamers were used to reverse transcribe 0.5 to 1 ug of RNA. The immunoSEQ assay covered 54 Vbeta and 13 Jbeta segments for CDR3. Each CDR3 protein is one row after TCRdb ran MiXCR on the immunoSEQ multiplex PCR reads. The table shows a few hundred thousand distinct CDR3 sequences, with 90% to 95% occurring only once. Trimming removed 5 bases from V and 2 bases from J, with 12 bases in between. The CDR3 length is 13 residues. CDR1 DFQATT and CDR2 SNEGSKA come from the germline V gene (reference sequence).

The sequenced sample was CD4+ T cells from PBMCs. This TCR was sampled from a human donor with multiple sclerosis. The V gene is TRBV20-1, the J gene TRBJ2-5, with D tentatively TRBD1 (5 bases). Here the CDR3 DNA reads TGCAGTGCTTATTACCGACAGCAAGAGACCCAGTACTTC. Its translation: CSAYYRQQETQYF.